These 31 T cell receptor beta chains originate from one sample sequenced in a study of blood T cell repertoires in COVID-19. The repertoire was sequenced with immunoSEQ multiplex PCR; TCRdb's copy has only in-frame clones and lacks some. The sample lists about 150,000 clones, around 82% occurring once. The sequenced sample consisted of peripheral blood. The receptor set was obtained from an elderly man with COVID-19, enrolled during active disease.

The V and J genes are TRBV6-1 and TRBJ1-5, with a tentative D call TRBD1 (5 bases). V lost 3 bases, J lost 0 bases, and 15 bases lay in between. There are 17 residues in the CDR3. The germline V gene has CDR1 MNHNS and CDR2 SASEGT. The CDR3 here is CASSELQGRISNQPQHF. In nucleotides, the CDR3 is TGTGCCAGCAGTGAGCTTCAGGGCCGAATTAGCAATCAGCCCCAGCATTTT.

The chain carries TRBV6-6 and TRBJ1-4; 7 nucleotides agree with TRBD1. Germline V gives CDR1 MNHNY, CDR2 SVGAGI (reference sequence). Losses at the gene ends were 0 bases for V and 8 bases for J; bases not matched to a gene: 3. This CDR3 is built from 14 residues. The CDR3 loop reads CASSYSTGLEKLFF. In nucleotides, the CDR3 is TGTGCCAGCAGTTACTCGACAGGGCTGGAAAAACTGTTTTTT.

The chain couples TRBV2 to TRBJ2-3; 13 positions match TRBD2. CDR3 size: 15 residues. The V and J ends lost 5 bases and 4 bases, in that order; junction bases with no gene match: 3. The germline V gene encodes CDR1 SNHLY and CDR2 FYNNEI. The CDR3 DNA sequence: TGTGCCAGCAGTCGACTAGCGGGGGGCTCAGATACGCAGTATTTT. Protein sequence: CASSRLAGGSDTQYF.

The chain employs TRBV6-6 and TRBJ1-5; weak D call: TRBD1 (5 bases). The V gene lost 5 bases and the J gene lost 1 base, with 15 bases spanning the gap. From germline, CDR1 is MNHNY and CDR2 SVGAGI (reference sequence). This CDR3 spans 16 amino acids. CDR3 protein: CASSGGGRRSNQPQHF. The CDR3 nucleotides are TGTGCCAGCAGTGGCGGGGGACGGAGGAGCAATCAGCCCCAGCATTTT.

The V gene is TRBV7-2, the J gene TRBJ2-7; 10 bases fit TRBD2. Germline CDR1 SGHTA, CDR2 FQGNSA. Trimming at V came to 5 bases and at J to 4 bases, leaving 8 bases not matched to a gene. The CDR3 is 15 amino acids. CDR3 protein: CASSPSGGAGYEQYF. CDR3 DNA sequence: TGTGCCAGCAGCCCGAGCGGGGGGGCGGGGTACGAGCAGTACTTC.

The chain joins TRBV28 to TRBJ1-4, with 12 bases identical to TRBD1. CDR1 MDHEN and CDR2 SYDVKM come from the germline V gene. J was trimmed by 8 bases and V by 5 bases; bases with no gene match: 6. This CDR3 comprises 15 residues. This CDR3 reads CASSGDRGRREKLFF. In DNA, the CDR3 is TGTGCCAGCAGTGGGGACAGGGGGCGCCGAGAAAAACTGTTTTTT.

V and J are TRBV7-2 and TRBJ2-4; 7 bases match TRBD1. The CDR3 has 14 residues. CDR1 is SGHTA, CDR2 FQGNSA, per germline. V was pared by 5 bases and J by 3 bases, with 4 bases of the junction left unmatched. This chain's CDR3 is CASSQGQLKNIQYF. CDR3 DNA: TGTGCCAGCAGCCAGGGACAGCTCAAAAACATTCAGTACTTC.

The V and J genes are TRBV5-6 and TRBJ1-6, with D perhaps matching TRBD1 (6 bases). Trimming stripped 1 base from V and 0 bases from J, with 14 bases between. This CDR3 comprises 18 residues. The germline V gene encodes CDR1 SGHDT and CDR2 YYEEEE. The CDR3 region has the DNA TGTGCCAGCAGCTTGTTTGGGCAGGGGAGCTCCTATAATTCACCCCTCCACTTT. Protein sequence: CASSLFGQGSSYNSPLHF.

This chain links TRBV2 with TRBJ2-1; possibly TRBD2 for D (5 bases). The CDR3 has 14 residues. Trimming left V 7 bases short and J 9 bases short, with 19 bases between. The germline V gene has CDR1 SNHLY and CDR2 FYNNEI. CDR3 DNA: TGTGCCAGCAAGGTCAAGGGAGTCGGGATTGAGCAGTTCTTC. Amino acids: CASKVKGVGIEQFF.

The V gene is TRBV5-1, the J gene TRBJ1-6; D is possibly TRBD1 (6 bases). Germline lookup yields CDR1 SGHRS and CDR2 YFSETQ. The germline V and J ends were trimmed by 2 bases and 6 bases, with 15 bases remaining between them. The length of the CDR3 is 16 residues. For the CDR3, the DNA is TGCGCCAGCAGCTTTGGTACGGGACAACTTAATTCACCCCTCCACTTT. It encodes CASSFGTGQLNSPLHF.

The rearrangement links TRBV19 to TRBJ1-5, with D maybe TRBD1 (5 bases). Trimming shortened V by 0 bases and J by 4 bases, and 13 bases separated the two germline ends. CDR3 length equals 16 residues. The germline V gene has CDR1 LNHDA and CDR2 SQIVND (reference sequence). The CDR3 region has the DNA TGTGCCAGTAGTATAGAGGGGCGGCAGATTAATCAGCCCCAGCATTTT. Translation gives CASSIEGRQINQPQHF.

The chain recombines TRBV12-5 with TRBJ2-3; 8 nucleotides agree with TRBD1. V lost 6 bases and J lost 1; bases outside the gene matches: 3. This CDR3 is 14 amino acids long. Germline CDR1 and CDR2: LGHNT and FRNRAP. In nucleotides, the CDR3 is TGTGCTAGTGGGACAGGGGTCCGCACAGATACGCAGTATTTT. Translation: CASGTGVRTDTQYF.

This chain links TRBV6-6 with TRBJ2-1; 13 positions match TRBD2. Germline-derived CDR1 and CDR2 are MNHNY and SVGAGI (reference sequence). Losses at the gene ends were 4 bases for V and 9 bases for J; bases not matched to a gene: 6. The CDR3 is 15 amino acids. In DNA form, the CDR3 reads TGTGCCAGCAGTTCCTTTAGGACTAGCGGGAGTGAGCAGTTCTTC. This gives the protein CASSSFRTSGSEQFF.

DNA for the CDR3: TGTGCCAGCAGCAACCACAGGGATCAGCCCCAGCATTTT. Its translation: CASSNHRDQPQHF. The rearrangement uses TRBV7-2 and TRBJ1-5; maybe TRBD1 (6 bases). This CDR3 comprises 13 residues. The germline gives CDR1 SGHTA, CDR2 FQGNSA. The V end lost 5 bases, the J end lost 5 bases, and 10 bases lay between the germline ends.

This clone was seen once. The rearrangement uses TRBV9 and TRBJ2-2, with 8 bases aligning to TRBD1. This CDR3 contains 16 residues. Trimming at V came to 3 bases and at J to 1 base, leaving 5 bases not matched to a gene. The germline V gene encodes CDR1 SGDLS and CDR2 YYNGEE. The CDR3 DNA reads as TGTGCCAGCAGCGGAGCCAGGGGGCGGAACACCGGGGAGCTGTTTTTT. It specifies CASSGARGRNTGELFF. Looking up the rest from reference TRBV9 and TRBJ2-2 gives the full variable domain: DSGVTQTPKHLITATGQRVTLRCSPRSGDLSVYWYQQSLDQGLQFLIQYYNGEERAKGNILERFSAQQFPDLHSELNLSSLELGDSALYFCASSGARGRNTGELFFGEGSRLTVL.

The CDR3, as DNA: TGTGCCAGCAGCGTAGAACCCGACAGGCCCTCGGGCTACACCTTC. Protein sequence: CASSVEPDRPSGYTF. This sequence joins TRBV9 and TRBJ1-2; the D gene is possibly TRBD1 (6 bases). CDR3 length: 15 residues. CDR1 SGDLS and CDR2 YYNGEE come from the germline V gene. The germline V and J ends were trimmed by 0 bases and 8 bases, with 17 bases remaining between them.

The chain combines TRBV5-6 with TRBJ2-7, with TRBD2 as a possible D gene (6 bases). This CDR3 is built from 13 residues. V lost 4 bases, J lost 0 bases, and 8 bases lay in between. Germline V gene data show CDR1 as SGHDT and CDR2 as YYEEEE. DNA for the CDR3: TGTGCCAGCAGCGGAGGGACCTCCTACGAGCAGTACTTC. It encodes CASSGGTSYEQYF.

The gene calls are TRBV11-3 and TRBJ2-3, with D perhaps matching TRBD2 (5 bases). The length of the CDR3 is 15 residues. The V end lost 4 bases, the J end lost 4 bases, and 15 bases lay between the germline ends. Germline CDR1 SGHNT, CDR2 YENEEA. CDR3 region: CASSSRVPGADTQYF. As DNA, the CDR3 is TGTGCCAGCAGCTCGAGGGTCCCCGGGGCAGATACGCAGTATTTT. Supplemented by reference TRBV11-3 and TRBJ2-3, the full variable domain reads EAGVVQSPRYKIIEKKQPVAFWCNPISGHNTLYWYLQNLGQGPELLIRYENEEAVDDSQLPKDRFSAERLKGVDSTLKIQPAELGDSAVYLCASSSRVPGADTQYFGPGTRLTVL.

This clone appeared once. V gene TRBV12-5 combines with J gene TRBJ2-7, with 7 bases identical to TRBD1. This CDR3 has 13 residues. The V gene end was trimmed by 10 bases and the J gene end by 2 bases; junction bases not matched to a gene: 8. CDR1 is LGHNT and CDR2 is FRNRAP in the germline V gene. Here the CDR3 DNA reads TGTGCTAACCGGCAGGGGGAAACCTACGAGCAGTACTTC. Its translation is CANRQGETYEQYF.

This chain links TRBV2 with TRBJ2-5, with 7 bases identical to TRBD1. V shed 8 bases and J 5 bases; nucleotides not matched to a gene: 17. This CDR3 is 16 amino acids long. Germline loops: CDR1 SNHLY, CDR2 FYNNEI. CDR3 amino acids: CASWRQGASLWETQYF. The DNA for the CDR3 is TGTGCCAGCTGGAGACAGGGTGCATCCTTGTGGGAGACCCAGTACTTC.

V usage is TRBV2 and J usage is TRBJ1-3, with a tentative D call TRBD1 (6 bases). Germline V gene sequence: CDR1 SNHLY, CDR2 FYNNEI. Trimming pared 4 bases from V and 4 bases from J, leaving 17 bases between. This CDR3 is 16 amino acids long. The CDR3 loop is CASSVQGQSSGNTIYF. CDR3 bases: TGTGCCAGCAGTGTCCAGGGGCAGTCCTCGGGAAACACCATATATTTT.

The J gene is TRBJ1-6, the V gene TRBV5-6, with TRBD1 matching over 12 bases. The junction had 6 bases not matched to a gene; V was cut back by 3 bases and J by 5 bases. Germline V gives CDR1 SGHDT, CDR2 YYEEEE. This CDR3 contains 17 residues. CDR3 DNA sequence: TGTGCCAGCAGCTGGCCGGGACAGGGGGCGAATAATTCACCCCTCCACTTT. Translated: CASSWPGQGANNSPLHF.

This chain joins TRBV6-1 and TRBJ1-6; D gene unclear. The CDR3 is 14 residues long. The germline CDR1 and CDR2 sequences are MNHNS and SASEGT. V was trimmed by 2 bases and J by 5 bases, leaving 7 bases between them. In DNA, the CDR3 is TGTGCCAGCAGTGAACCGAGTAATAATTCACCCCTCCACTTT. As protein: CASSEPSNNSPLHF.

This rearrangement joins TRBV5-1 to TRBJ1-1; 11 bases are a match to TRBD1. Trimming at V came to 1 base and at J to 4 bases, leaving 3 bases not matched to a gene. This CDR3 comprises 15 residues. Germline assignment: CDR1 SGHRS and CDR2 YFSETQ. CDR3 sequence (DNA): TGCGCCAGCAGCTTGTTGGGACAGGGGGGCACTGAAGCTTTCTTT. It encodes CASSLLGQGGTEAFF.

The J gene is TRBJ2-7, the V gene TRBV19, with a weak D call TRBD2 (5 bases). CDR3 length: 14 amino acids. Germline V gives CDR1 LNHDA, CDR2 SQIVND (reference sequence). V was trimmed by 5 bases and J by 0 bases, leaving 11 bases between them. The CDR3 DNA is TGTGCCAGTAGTGTCGGGGATAGCTCCTACGAGCAGTACTTC. It translates to CASSVGDSSYEQYF.

The chain uses TRBV5-6 and TRBJ1-1, with D possibly being TRBD1 (5 bases). The V gene's germline CDR1 is SGHDT and CDR2 YYEEEE. The V gene lost 1 base and the J gene lost 0 bases, with 13 bases spanning the gap. The CDR3 runs 16 residues. The CDR3 nucleotides read TGTGCCAGCAGCTTGAGCCCGGGGGGTTTGAACACTGAAGCTTTCTTT. Its translation: CASSLSPGGLNTEAFF.

The V call is TRBV5-6, the J call TRBJ1-1; the D gene is possibly TRBD1 (6 bases). The CDR3 runs 16 residues. Germline V gene lookup returns CDR1 SGHDT and CDR2 YYEEEE. V lost 1 base, J lost 1 base, and 14 bases lay in between. The CDR3 nucleotides read TGTGCCAGCAGCTTGTCAGGGGCAGGGAAGAACACTGAAGCTTTCTTT. Encoded protein: CASSLSGAGKNTEAFF.

The V gene is TRBV10-2, the J gene TRBJ1-2; D unresolved. The CDR3 is made up of 13 amino acids. The germline V and J ends were trimmed by 6 bases and 7 bases, with 15 bases remaining between them. CDR1 is WSHSY, CDR2 SAAADI, per germline. CDR3 protein: CASRLRHPAGYTF. In DNA form, the CDR3 reads TGCGCCAGCAGACTCAGACACCCCGCTGGCTACACCTTC.

This chain connects TRBV5-5 to TRBJ2-1, with 8 bases that match TRBD1. This CDR3 region has 16 residues. Unmatched junction bases numbered 7, after V lost 4 bases and J lost 1 base. CDR1 is SGHKS, CDR2 YYEKEE, per germline (reference sequence). The CDR3 DNA reads TGTGCCAGCAGCGTCCGACAGGGGCAGTCCTACAATGAGCAGTTCTTC. This gives the protein CASSVRQGQSYNEQFF.

Worth noting for this clone: Other DNA sequences in this specimen translate into the identical CDR3. This chain connects TRBV20-1 to TRBJ1-1; D possibly corresponds to TRBD1 (6 bases). The V end was cut by 2 bases, the J end by 5 bases, with 6 bases between. Germline V gives CDR1 DFQATT, CDR2 SNEGSKA (reference sequence). The CDR3 is made up of 11 amino acids. The CDR3 bases are TGCAGTGCTAGACAGGGGACTGAAGCTTTCTTT. Its translation is CSARQGTEAFF.

This chain connects TRBV11-2 to TRBJ1-6, with D possibly matching TRBD1 (6 bases). The CDR3 sequence is 15 residues long. Germline V gene lookup returns CDR1 SGHAT and CDR2 FQNNGV. V lost 5 bases and J 7 bases, leaving 15 bases between the germline ends. In nucleotides, the CDR3 is TGTGCCAGCAGCCCCCAACAGGGTTGGAATTCACCCCTCCACTTT. The encoded protein is CASSPQQGWNSPLHF.